A single sample is the source of the 13 T cell receptor beta chains below, sequenced in a study of T cell repertoires in cytomegalovirus infection. TCRdb re-analysed the reads in MiXCR, keeping a single row per CDR3 protein. The sample has about 220,000 distinct CDR3 sequences; about 39% are singletons. No antigens are known for them. This material consisted of CD8+ T cells from cultured PBMCs, taken from culture after CMV antigen stimulation. The receptors shown here come from a human donor in good health (CMV status not recorded). Some clones in this sample may be carry-over from other donors' samples.

V and J are TRBV28 and TRBJ2-1; D ambiguous. The CDR3 loop spans 12 amino acids. V lost 6 bases to trimming and J lost 10 bases, with 13 bases between them. Germline V CDR1 and CDR2: MDHEN, SYDVKM. CDR3 sequence: CASSPESKEQFF. DNA for the CDR3: TGTGCCAGCAGCCCAGAGTCCAAAGAGCAGTTCTTC.

The chain has TRBV28 and TRBJ1-4; D unresolved. The length of the CDR3 is 21 residues. V lost 5 bases and J lost 0, with 28 bases in between. Germline CDR1 reads MDHEN; CDR2 reads SYDVKM. CDR3: CASSLHPDGELSYATNEKLFF. CDR3 DNA sequence: TGTGCCAGCAGTCTTCACCCCGACGGAGAACTCTCCTATGCAACTAATGAAAAACTGTTTTTT.

This clonotype occurred a few times. The chain carries TRBV12-3 or TRBV12-4 and TRBJ1-2; D ambiguous. CDR3 size: 12 residues. The V end lost 8 bases, the J end lost 2 bases, and 9 bases lay between the germline ends. In DNA, the CDR3 is TGTGCCAGCCGCGAAGGAAACTATGGCTACACCTTC. Its protein is CASREGNYGYTF.

V and J are TRBV7-6 and TRBJ2-3; TRBD2 aligns across 9 bases. Germline CDR1 SGHVS, CDR2 FNYEAQ. V shed 5 bases and J 2 bases; nucleotides not matched to a gene: 8. CDR3 length equals 16 residues. CDR3 residues: CASSDRLAENTDTQYF. CDR3 DNA: TGTGCCAGCAGCGACCGACTAGCGGAAAACACAGATACGCAGTATTTT.

The genes are TRBV9 and TRBJ2-1; 10 positions match TRBD2. The CDR3 extends over 15 amino acids. Germline values: CDR1 SGDLS, CDR2 YYNGEE. Losses at the gene ends were 1 base for V and 7 bases for J; bases not matched to a gene: 5. CDR3 bases: TGTGCCAGCAGCGTATCGGGACTAGCGTTTAATGAGCAGTTCTTC. Translating gives CASSVSGLAFNEQFF.

As regards this clonotype: Its ends do not fully match the called genes, so a read error is possible. The chain carries TRBV4-1 and TRBJ2-3; 9 bases align to TRBD2. The CDR3 runs 15 residues. CDR1 MGHRA and CDR2 YSYEKL come from the germline V gene. CDR3 nucleotides: TGTGCCAGCAGTCCTATAGCGGGAGTCACAGATACGCAGTATTTT. Translated: CASSPIAGVTDTQYF.

Ten or more counts support this clonotype. This chain connects TRBV7-8 to TRBJ2-3; a possible D gene is TRBD1 (7 bases). There are 16 residues in the CDR3. Deletions cut 7 bases from V and 2 bases from J, with 19 bases between. Germline V gene lookup returns CDR1 SGHVS and CDR2 FQNEAQ. CDR3 sequence reads: CASTKRSGGTTDTQYF. DNA for the CDR3: TGTGCCAGCACCAAAAGGTCAGGGGGGACCACAGATACGCAGTATTTT.

This clonotype appeared a few times. J is TRBJ2-7 and V is TRBV7-9; 7 positions agree with TRBD2. V lost 4 bases, J lost 0 bases, and 9 bases stayed unmatched. Per germline, CDR1 SEHNR and CDR2 FQNEAQ (reference sequence). The CDR3 sequence is 16 residues long. CDR3 nucleotide sequence: TGTGCCAGCAGCTCCCCCGGGAGGCCGAGCTCCTACGAGCAGTACTTC. It specifies CASSSPGRPSSYEQYF.

The chain links TRBV27 to TRBJ2-2; TRBD1 agrees at 7 bases. V gave up 9 bases and J gave up 8 bases; unmatched junction bases: 15. The CDR3 consists of 15 residues. From germline, CDR1 is MNHEY and CDR2 SMNVEV (reference sequence). The CDR3 loop reads CARSQFSARGGELFF. CDR3 DNA: TGTGCCAGAAGTCAATTTAGCGCCAGGGGGGGGGAGCTGTTTTTT.

This clonotype was seen a few times. This chain connects TRBV29-1 to TRBJ1-2, with 7 bases lining up with TRBD1. Unmatched junction bases numbered 5, after V lost 6 bases and J lost 4 bases. The length of the CDR3 is 12 residues. Germline loops: CDR1 SQVTM, CDR2 ANQGSEA. CDR3 DNA sequence: TGCAGCGTCGACAGGGTCGGCTATGGCTACACCTTC. It yields the protein CSVDRVGYGYTF.

The rearrangement joins TRBV7-6 to TRBJ2-3; 11 nucleotides agree with TRBD2. J lost 6 bases, V lost 5 bases, and 10 bases had no gene match. CDR1 and CDR2 (germline): SGHVS, FNYEAQ. The CDR3 contains 16 residues. CDR3 sequence: CASSRLLAGVTDTQYF. DNA of the CDR3: TGTGCCAGCAGCCGATTACTAGCGGGAGTAACTGATACGCAGTATTTT.

The chain carries TRBV25-1 and TRBJ2-2; D remains unclear. CDR1 and CDR2 (germline): MGHDK, SYGVNS. The CDR3 totals 13 residues. V dropped 6 bases and J dropped 3 bases, with 8 bases sitting between them. In DNA, the CDR3 is TGTGCCAGCAGAGGTGGGGACACCGGGGAGCTGTTTTTT. Translating it yields CASRGGDTGELFF.

This chain links TRBV11-2 with TRBJ1-1; 10 bases are shared with TRBD1. The CDR3 spans 17 residues. Germline CDR1 SGHAT, CDR2 FQNNGV. V lost 6 bases, J lost 3 bases, and 13 bases stayed unmatched. As DNA, the CDR3 is TGTGCCAGCAGTTCACGCAGGACAGGGGGTTTCGACACTGAAGCTTTCTTT. It translates to CASSSRRTGGFDTEAFF.